A few counts support the clone carrying this T cell receptor (beta chain). What it binds is not known. This sample was taken from a study of human T cells and chemical hapten exposure. Overall study context: Patches that contained 0.01% DPC were applied to the upper back and read at 6 days. Broader study findings: High-frequency TCRs, those above 1 in 1000, stayed the same after DPC sensitization. Patch test scores rose with PT1 expanded TCR counts, a positive correlation.

As the library was built, unique molecular identifiers were attached to individual cDNA molecules. TCRdb used MiXCR to reprocess the RACE reads, holding one entry per CDR3 protein. The sample shows fewer than 350,000 distinct CDR3 sequences, about 7.7% of them seen only once. Time point noted: pre-sensitization, week 0. The treatment was: therapeutic diphenylcyclopropenone sensitization with weekly scalp DPC. Sequences were derived from whole blood, sampled in connection with sensitization to the hapten diphenylcyclopropenone (DPC). The source of this sequence is a man between 18 and 29 years old with alopecia areata. Some clones in this sample may be carry-over from other donors' samples.

The DNA for the CDR3 is TGTGCCAGCAGTTTCTCGCTAGCGGGGTGGTCGGATACGCAGTATTTT. Its protein product is CASSFSLAGWSDTQYF. The chain employs TRBV27 and TRBJ2-3, with 9 bases matching TRBD2. The trim removed 3 bases at V and 6 bases at J, leaving 10 bases unmatched. The CDR3 runs 16 residues. Germline-derived CDR1 and CDR2 are MNHEY and SMNVEV (reference sequence).